The 12 T cell receptor beta chains below were found in one sample sequenced in a study of PD-1 blockade in classical Hodgkin lymphoma. Every single patient, without exception, relapsed after autologous stem cell transplantation, and brentuximab vedotin exposure varied. Measured with immunoSEQ multiplex PCR; TCRdb has only the in-frame clones, and not every one. The data contain 80,000 to 100,000 clones, 80% to 95% of them singletons. The sequencing used peripheral blood mononuclear cells (PBMCs), collected at baseline. The receptor set was obtained from a human donor with classical Hodgkin lymphoma.

The chain uses TRBV6-1 and TRBJ1-4; no reliable D call. This CDR3 spans 15 amino acids. The germline CDR1 and CDR2 sequences are MNHNS and SASEGT. The ends were cut back, 6 bases at V and 3 bases at J, with 14 bases in the middle. The DNA of the CDR3 is TGTGCCAGCAGGGACGGGAGGATGGCTAATGAAAAACTGTTTTTT. The encoded protein is CASRDGRMANEKLFF.

The gene calls are TRBV27 and TRBJ2-7, with 9 positions matching TRBD1. J lost 1 base, V lost 8 bases, and 12 bases had no gene match. The CDR3 sequence is 16 residues long. CDR1 and CDR2 from the germline V gene are MNHEY and SMNVEV (reference sequence). The CDR3 DNA follows: TGTGCCAGCCTACTAAGCCTGGACAGGGGATCCTACGAGCAGTACTTC. It encodes CASLLSLDRGSYEQYF.

The V gene is TRBV5-8, the J gene TRBJ1-1; no reliable D call. Looked up from germline, CDR1 is SGHTS and CDR2 is YDEGEE. The CDR3 runs to 13 residues. V dropped 3 bases and J dropped 7 bases, with 13 bases sitting between them. CDR3 in amino acids: CASSSKVVGEAFF. The CDR3 DNA follows: TGTGCCAGCAGCTCAAAGGTGGTGGGTGAAGCTTTCTTT. The complete variable domain, with remaining parts taken from reference TRBV5-8 and TRBJ1-1, reads EAGVTQSPTHLIKTRGQQATLRCSPISGHTSVYWYQQALGLGLQFLLWYDEGEERNRGNFPPRFSGRQFPNYSSELNVNALELEDSALYLCASSSKVVGEAFFGQGTRLTVV.

This chain uses TRBV11-2 with TRBJ2-7; 7 nucleotides line up with TRBD1. The germline CDR1 and CDR2 sequences are SGHAT and FQNNGV. The V and J ends lost 0 bases and 5 bases, in that order; junction bases with no gene match: 10. The CDR3 loop spans 16 amino acids. In DNA form, the CDR3 reads TGTGCCAGCAGCTTAGAGGGACCCAGGGGGAGAGACGAGCAGTACTTC. It specifies CASSLEGPRGRDEQYF. Drawing the rest from reference TRBV11-2 and TRBJ2-7, the complete variable domain is EAGVAQSPRYKIIEKRQSVAFWCNPISGHATLYWYQQILGQGPKLLIQFQNNGVVDDSQLPKDRFSAERLKGVDSTLKIQPAKLEDSAVYLCASSLEGPRGRDEQYFGPGTRLTVT.

V gene TRBV20-1 combines with J gene TRBJ2-5; D is unresolved. V lost 5 bases to trimming and J lost 10 bases, with 11 bases between them. Germline V gives CDR1 DFQATT, CDR2 SNEGSKA (reference sequence). The CDR3 consists of 10 residues. Here the CDR3 reads CSAGPMSQYF. CDR3 DNA sequence: TGCAGTGCTGGACCTATGAGCCAGTACTTC.

This chain connects TRBV15 to TRBJ1-2, with a weak D call TRBD1 (6 bases). V lost 3 bases to trimming and J lost 4 bases, with 21 bases between them. Germline CDR1 LNHNV, CDR2 YYDKDF (reference sequence). The CDR3 length is 17 residues. The chain's CDR3 is CATSRGRTELASYGYTF. The CDR3, as DNA: TGTGCCACCAGCAGGGGTAGGACAGAACTCGCCTCCTATGGCTACACCTTC.

The CDR3 loop reads CASSPTGVGYTF. Here the CDR3 DNA reads TGTGCCAGCAGCCCGACAGGGGTTGGCTACACCTTC. V usage is TRBV28 and J usage is TRBJ1-2; 8 bases align to TRBD1. The germline CDR1 and CDR2 sequences are MDHEN and SYDVKM. V trimming: 6 bases; J trimming: 7 bases; junction bases outside the gene matches: 4. This CDR3 is 12 amino acids long.

V is TRBV14 and J is TRBJ1-1, with D unresolved. From germline, CDR1 is SGHDN and CDR2 FVKESK. V gave up 5 bases and J gave up 4 bases, with 5 bases separating them. The CDR3 runs to 11 residues. This CDR3 reads CASSKATEAFF. Written as DNA, the CDR3 is TGTGCCAGCAGCAAGGCCACTGAAGCTTTCTTT.

The J gene is TRBJ2-1, the V gene TRBV18, with D possibly matching TRBD1 (5 bases). V shed 2 bases and J shed 9 bases, with 11 bases lying between them. The CDR3 is 13 amino acids. The germline CDR1 and CDR2 sequences are KGHSH and LQKENI. In DNA form, the CDR3 reads TGTGCCAGCTCACCAAGCCAGGGTTTTGAGCAGTTCTTC. Protein product: CASSPSQGFEQFF.

V is TRBV6-5 and J is TRBJ2-7, with D maybe TRBD1 (5 bases). The CDR3 sequence is 14 residues long. The V gene lost 8 bases and the J gene lost 2 bases, with 16 bases spanning the gap. Germline lookup yields CDR1 MNHEY and CDR2 SVGAGI. The DNA for the CDR3 is TGTGCCAGCTTGGATCTAAGGGGTACCTACGAGCAGTACTTC. Amino acid sequence: CASLDLRGTYEQYF.

The V gene is TRBV18, the J gene TRBJ2-1; 12 positions match TRBD2. Germline CDR1 KGHSH, CDR2 LQKENI. The CDR3 consists of 15 residues. V lost 7 bases, J lost 8 bases, and 9 bases stayed unmatched. DNA for the CDR3: TGTGCCAGCTACCAGCCTAGCGGGAGGGATGATGAGCAGTTCTTC. Its protein is CASYQPSGRDDEQFF.

This chain connects TRBV11-2 to TRBJ1-3; 9 positions match TRBD1. The CDR3 consists of 14 residues. The germline gives CDR1 SGHAT, CDR2 FQNNGV. V was pared by 6 bases and J by 6 bases, with 6 bases of the junction left unmatched. The CDR3 loop is CASSPGTGLNTIYF. CDR3 DNA: TGTGCCAGCAGTCCCGGGACAGGGCTAAACACCATATATTTT.